The rows below give T cell receptor beta chains drawn from one sample of a study of T cells after yellow fever vaccination. A single record per CDR3 protein comes from TCRdb applying MiXCR to the 5' RACE reads. In the table there are roughly 150,000 distinct CDR3 sequences, 5% to 8% of which are singletons. The input for sequencing was CD4+ T cells sorted from PBMCs, taken 10 days after the yellow fever booster vaccination. Every receptor here comes from a man aged 25-45 years who received the YFV17D yellow fever vaccine. Both conserved end residues are part of each CDR3. The order of the fields is V gene, J gene, clone size, D gene, CDR3 protein, CDR3 DNA. The D gene is left open where the match is weak. A clone size is listed for some rows: how often the clone was seen (once, few, many), or a class if it is expanded.

TRBV20-1,TRBJ2-5,many,-,CSASRGDETQYF,TGCAGTGCTAGTAGAGGGGACGAGACCCAGTACTTC
TRBV6-5,TRBJ2-5,many,TRBD1,CASSYASMTGETQYF,TGTGCCAGCAGTTACGCCTCCATGACAGGGGAGACCCAGTACTTC
TRBV2,TRBJ1-1,many,-,CASSEVLIGEEAFF,TGTGCCAGCAGTGAGGTTTTAATCGGGGAAGAAGCTTTCTTT
TRBV3-1,TRBJ1-3,many,-,CASSQAHLTSGNTIYF,TGTGCCAGCAGCCAAGCACATCTGACCTCTGGAAACACCATATATTTT
TRBV7-2,TRBJ2-7,many,-,CASSLASWRAQGYEQYF,TGTGCCAGCAGCTTAGCGTCGTGGCGGGCACAAGGGTACGAGCAGTACTTC
TRBV18,TRBJ2-7,-,-,CASSPSSEQYF,TGTGCCAGCTCACCTTCTTCCGAGCAGTACTTC
TRBV6-2/TRBV6-3,TRBJ2-5,many,-,CASSYSATRVQRETQYF,TGTGCCAGCAGTTACTCGGCGACCAGGGTGCAGAGAGAGACCCAGTACTTC
TRBV27,TRBJ1-5,many,-,CASSLNSGFQPQHF,TGTGCCAGCAGTTTAAACTCCGGCTTTCAGCCCCAGCATTTT
TRBV27,TRBJ2-1,-,TRBD2,CASSRMPGLAGGGEQFF,TGTGCCAGCAGTCGGATGCCGGGACTAGCGGGGGGAGGTGAGCAGTTCTTC
TRBV29-1,TRBJ2-1,many,TRBD1,CSAGGPGNEQFF,TGCAGCGCAGGGGGCCCGGGCAATGAGCAGTTCTTC
TRBV6-5,TRBJ2-7,many,TRBD2,CASSYSVSASGRAGEQYF,TGTGCCAGCAGTTACTCCGTTTCGGCTAGCGGGAGGGCCGGGGAGCAGTACTTC
TRBV19,TRBJ2-7,few,TRBD1,CASSTGYRNEQYF,TGTGCCAGTTCGACAGGGTATAGGAACGAGCAGTACTTC
TRBV12-3/TRBV12-4,TRBJ1-6,many,-,CASTLWQANSPLHF,TGTGCCAGCACCCTGTGGCAGGCGAATTCACCCCTCCACTTT
TRBV12-3/TRBV12-4,TRBJ1-1,many,-,CASSPGSLGTNTEAFF,TGTGCCAGCAGCCCGGGTAGCCTAGGCACGAACACTGAAGCTTTCTTT
TRBV3-1,TRBJ1-1,many,-,CASSRLRETEAFF,TGTGCCAGCAGCCGTCTCAGGGAGACTGAAGCTTTCTTT
TRBV30,TRBJ2-1,few,-,CASPRESYNEQFF,TGTGCCTCCCCCCGGGAGTCATACAATGAGCAGTTCTTC
TRBV29-1,TRBJ2-6,many,-,CSGPTENSGANVLTF,TGCAGCGGCCCGACAGAGAACTCTGGGGCCAACGTCCTGACTTTC